The present entry profiles one T cell receptor (beta chain) with its context. Its specificity is unknown. The protocol was immunoSEQ multiplex PCR, while the TCRdb copy is restricted to in-frame clones and leaves out a portion. The sample has fewer than 20,000 clones, approximately 95% seen once. The data derive from a study of graft-versus-host responses after intestinal transplantation. General study findings and limits: Recipient marrow harbored GvH clones, some of which surfaced first in ileum or blood. In patients with graft-donor T cell macrochimerism, allograft graft-versus-host to host-versus-graft clonal ratios were high. Maximum circulating GvH clone levels tracked with early post-transplant HvG decreases.

The germline V gene encodes CDR1 SNHLY and CDR2 FYNNEI. The CDR3 consists of 15 residues. With 6 bases clipped from V and 3 bases from J, the junction kept 8 bases outside the gene matches. The sample consisted of PBMCs, taken 23 days after intestinal transplant. This TCR derives from a human patient who received an intestinal transplant, so some T cells may come from the graft donor. V is TRBV2 and J is TRBJ2-7; 10 bases match TRBD2. In DNA form, the CDR3 reads TGTGCCAGCAGCCTCAAGCGGGAGGGCCTCTACGAGCAGTACTTC. Its translation is CASSLKREGLYEQYF.